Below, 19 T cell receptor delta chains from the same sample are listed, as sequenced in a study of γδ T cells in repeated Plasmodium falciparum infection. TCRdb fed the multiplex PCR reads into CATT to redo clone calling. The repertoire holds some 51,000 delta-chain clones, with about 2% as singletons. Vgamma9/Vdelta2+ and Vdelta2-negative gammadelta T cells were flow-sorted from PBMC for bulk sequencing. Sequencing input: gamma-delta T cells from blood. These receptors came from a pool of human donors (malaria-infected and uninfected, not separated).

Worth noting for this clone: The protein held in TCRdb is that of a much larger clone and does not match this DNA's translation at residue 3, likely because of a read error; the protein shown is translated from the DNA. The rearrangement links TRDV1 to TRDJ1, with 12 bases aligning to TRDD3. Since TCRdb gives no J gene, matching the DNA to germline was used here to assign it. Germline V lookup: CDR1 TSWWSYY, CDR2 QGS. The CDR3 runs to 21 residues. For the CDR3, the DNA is TGTGCTTTTGGGTCCTGCCTGCCGTACTGGGGGATACCACGTTACACCGATAAACTCATCTTT. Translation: CAFGSCLPYWGIPRYTDKLIF.

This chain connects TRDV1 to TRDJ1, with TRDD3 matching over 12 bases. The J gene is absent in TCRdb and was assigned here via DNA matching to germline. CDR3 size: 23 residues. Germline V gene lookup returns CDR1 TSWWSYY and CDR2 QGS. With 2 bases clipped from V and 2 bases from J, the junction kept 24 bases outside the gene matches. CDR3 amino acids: CALGEAHPVFRYWGIQGTDKLIF. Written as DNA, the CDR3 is TGTGCTCTTGGGGAAGCCCATCCGGTATTCCGGTACTGGGGGATACAGGGGACCGATAAACTCATCTTT.

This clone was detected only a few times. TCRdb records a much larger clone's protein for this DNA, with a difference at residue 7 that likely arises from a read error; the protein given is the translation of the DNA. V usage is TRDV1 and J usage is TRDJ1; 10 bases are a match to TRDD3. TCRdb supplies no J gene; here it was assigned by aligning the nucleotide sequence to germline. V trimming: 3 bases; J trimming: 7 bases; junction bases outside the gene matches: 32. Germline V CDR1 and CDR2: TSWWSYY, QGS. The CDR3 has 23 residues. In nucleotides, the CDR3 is TGTGCTCTTGGGGACAAAGTCCCGGCATGGGGGATACTCCTCTTAGGACCTCTCCCTAAACTCATCTTT. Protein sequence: CALGDKVPAWGILLLGPLPKLIF.

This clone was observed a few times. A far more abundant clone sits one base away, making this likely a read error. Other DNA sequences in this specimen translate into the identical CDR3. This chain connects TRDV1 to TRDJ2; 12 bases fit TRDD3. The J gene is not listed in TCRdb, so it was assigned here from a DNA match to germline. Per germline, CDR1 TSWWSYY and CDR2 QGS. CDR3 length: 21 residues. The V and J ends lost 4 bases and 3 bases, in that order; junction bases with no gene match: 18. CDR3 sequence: CALGAPLRTGGYYALTAQLFF. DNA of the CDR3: TGTGCTCTTGGGGCCCCTCTACGAACTGGGGGATACTACGCTCTGACAGCACAACTCTTCTTT.

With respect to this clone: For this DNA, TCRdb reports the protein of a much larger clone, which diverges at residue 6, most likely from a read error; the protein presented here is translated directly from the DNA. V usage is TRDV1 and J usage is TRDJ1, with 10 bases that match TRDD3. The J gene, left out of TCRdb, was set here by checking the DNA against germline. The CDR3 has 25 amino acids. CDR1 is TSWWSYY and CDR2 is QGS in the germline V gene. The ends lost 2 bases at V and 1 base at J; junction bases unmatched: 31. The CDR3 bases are TGTGCTCTTGGGGAATTTTTGAGAGGAGCTACTTTACTGGGGGATTACTGGGGGTTCACCGATAAACTCATCTTT. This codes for CALGEFLRGATLLGDYWGFTDKLIF.

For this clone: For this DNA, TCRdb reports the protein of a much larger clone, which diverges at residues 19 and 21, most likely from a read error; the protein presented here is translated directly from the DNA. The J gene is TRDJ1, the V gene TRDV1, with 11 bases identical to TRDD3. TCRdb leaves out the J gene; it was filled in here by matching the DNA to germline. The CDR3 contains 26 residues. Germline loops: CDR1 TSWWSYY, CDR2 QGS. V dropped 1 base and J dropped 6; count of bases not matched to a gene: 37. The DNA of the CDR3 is TGTGCTCTTGGGGAACCTAGACGCATCCCGTACTGGGGGATAATCGGGATCGGGAGGCCTTGTCATAAACTCATCTTT. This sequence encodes CALGEPRRIPYWGIIGIGRPCHKLIF.

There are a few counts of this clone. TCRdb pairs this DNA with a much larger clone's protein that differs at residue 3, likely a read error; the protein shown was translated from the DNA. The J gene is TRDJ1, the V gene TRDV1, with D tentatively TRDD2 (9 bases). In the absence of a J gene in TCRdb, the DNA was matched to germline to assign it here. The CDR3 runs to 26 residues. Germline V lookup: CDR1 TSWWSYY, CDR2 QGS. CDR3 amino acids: CAIGELALSPSYIEGYAKQYTDKLIF. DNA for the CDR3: TGTGCTATTGGGGAACTGGCCCTTTCCCCTTCCTACATCGAGGGATACGCCAAACAGTACACCGATAAACTCATCTTT.

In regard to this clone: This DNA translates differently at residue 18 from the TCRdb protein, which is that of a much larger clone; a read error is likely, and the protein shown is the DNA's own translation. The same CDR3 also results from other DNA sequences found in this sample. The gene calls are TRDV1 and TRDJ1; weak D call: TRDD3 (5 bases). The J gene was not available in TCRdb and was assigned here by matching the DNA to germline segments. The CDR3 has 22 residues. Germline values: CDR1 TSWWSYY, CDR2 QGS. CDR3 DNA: TGTGCTCTTGGGGACCCTTGGCCCCATCTTCTACGTACCGGGGAGTACACCGAGAAACTCATCTTT. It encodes CALGDPWPHLLRTGEYTEKLIF.

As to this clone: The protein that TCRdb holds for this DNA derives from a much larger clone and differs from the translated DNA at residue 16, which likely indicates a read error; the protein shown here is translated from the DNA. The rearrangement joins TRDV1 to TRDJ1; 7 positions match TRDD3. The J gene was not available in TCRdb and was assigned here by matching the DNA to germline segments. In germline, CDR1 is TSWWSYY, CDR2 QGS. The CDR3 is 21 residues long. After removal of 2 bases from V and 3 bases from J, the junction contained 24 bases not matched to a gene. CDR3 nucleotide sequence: TGTGCTCTTGGGGAAAGGTATCCTAGCCGGCCTGGGGGGCTATACGCCGATAAACTCATCTTT. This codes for CALGERYPSRPGGLYADKLIF.

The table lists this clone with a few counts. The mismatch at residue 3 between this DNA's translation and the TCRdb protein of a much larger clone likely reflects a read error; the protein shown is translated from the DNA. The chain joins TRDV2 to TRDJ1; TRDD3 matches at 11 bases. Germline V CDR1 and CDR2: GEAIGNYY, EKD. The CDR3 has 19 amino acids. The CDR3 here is CAFDTVSGGYSGYTDKLIF. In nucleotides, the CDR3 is TGTGCCTTTGACACCGTTTCTGGGGGATACTCCGGGTACACCGATAAACTCATCTTT.

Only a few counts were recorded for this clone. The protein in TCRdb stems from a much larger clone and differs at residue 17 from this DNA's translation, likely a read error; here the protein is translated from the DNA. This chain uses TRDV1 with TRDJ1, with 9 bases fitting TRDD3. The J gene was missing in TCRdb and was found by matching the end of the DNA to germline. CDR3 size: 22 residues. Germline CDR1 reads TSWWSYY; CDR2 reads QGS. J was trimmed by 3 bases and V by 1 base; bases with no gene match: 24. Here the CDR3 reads CALGEPPTLGGYSISYADKLIF. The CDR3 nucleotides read TGTGCTCTTGGGGAACCTCCTACTCTGGGGGGATACTCAATTTCGTACGCCGATAAACTCATCTTT.

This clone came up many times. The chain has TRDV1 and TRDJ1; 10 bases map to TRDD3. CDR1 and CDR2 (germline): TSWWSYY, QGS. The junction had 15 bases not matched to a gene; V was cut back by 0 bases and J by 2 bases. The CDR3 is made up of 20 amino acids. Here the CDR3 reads CALGELLPLLRLGDTDKLIF. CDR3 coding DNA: TGTGCTCTTGGGGAACTATTACCCCTCCTACGACTGGGGGATACCGATAAACTCATCTTT.

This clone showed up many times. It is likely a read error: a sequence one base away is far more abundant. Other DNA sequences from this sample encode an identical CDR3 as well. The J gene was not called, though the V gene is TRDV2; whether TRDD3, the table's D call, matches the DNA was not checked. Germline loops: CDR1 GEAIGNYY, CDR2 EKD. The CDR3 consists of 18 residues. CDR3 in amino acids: CACDTGSLLGEHPDKLIF. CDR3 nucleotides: TGTGCCTGTGACACCGGTTCCTTACTGGGGGAGCACCCCGATAAACTCATTTTT.

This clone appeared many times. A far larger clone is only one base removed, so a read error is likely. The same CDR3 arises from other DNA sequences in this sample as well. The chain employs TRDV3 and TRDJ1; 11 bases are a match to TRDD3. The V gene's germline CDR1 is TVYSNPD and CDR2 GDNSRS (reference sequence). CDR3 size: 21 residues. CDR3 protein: CAFPRGLPRNWGIVATDKLIF. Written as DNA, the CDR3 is TGTGCTTTCCCGCGGGGCCTTCCCCGAAACTGGGGGATAGTAGCGACCGATAAACTCATCTTT.

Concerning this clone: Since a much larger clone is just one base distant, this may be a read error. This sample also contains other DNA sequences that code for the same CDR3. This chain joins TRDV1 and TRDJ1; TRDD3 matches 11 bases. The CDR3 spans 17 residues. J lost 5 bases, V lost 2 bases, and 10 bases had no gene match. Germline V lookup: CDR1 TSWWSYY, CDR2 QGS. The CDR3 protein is CALGEFPVLGDNDKLIF. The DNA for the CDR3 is TGTGCTCTTGGGGAATTTCCCGTACTGGGGGATAATGATAAACTCATCTTT.

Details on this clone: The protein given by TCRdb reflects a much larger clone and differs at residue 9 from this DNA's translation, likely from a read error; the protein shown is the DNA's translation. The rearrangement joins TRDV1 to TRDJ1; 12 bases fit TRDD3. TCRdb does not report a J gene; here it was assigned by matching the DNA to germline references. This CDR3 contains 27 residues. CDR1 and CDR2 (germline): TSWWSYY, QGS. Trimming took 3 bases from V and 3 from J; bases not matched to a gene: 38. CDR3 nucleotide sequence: TGTGCTCTTGGGGACCCCCGGTCCAGCCTTCCCACGTACTTCTACTGGGGGATACTGACAGGTTCCGATAAACTCATCTTT. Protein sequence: CALGDPRSSLPTYFYWGILTGSDKLIF.

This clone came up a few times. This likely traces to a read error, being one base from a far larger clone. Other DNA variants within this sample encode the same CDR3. The CDR3 loop reads CALGAPFLRTVLGDISVKLIF. As DNA, the CDR3 is TGTGCTCTTGGGGCCCCGTTCCTACGGACTGTACTGGGGGATATTTCAGTAAAACTCATCTTC. No J gene was called, and the V gene is TRDV1; TRDD3, the D gene given by the table, was not confirmed from the DNA. This CDR3 spans 21 amino acids. Germline CDR1 is TSWWSYY and CDR2 is QGS.

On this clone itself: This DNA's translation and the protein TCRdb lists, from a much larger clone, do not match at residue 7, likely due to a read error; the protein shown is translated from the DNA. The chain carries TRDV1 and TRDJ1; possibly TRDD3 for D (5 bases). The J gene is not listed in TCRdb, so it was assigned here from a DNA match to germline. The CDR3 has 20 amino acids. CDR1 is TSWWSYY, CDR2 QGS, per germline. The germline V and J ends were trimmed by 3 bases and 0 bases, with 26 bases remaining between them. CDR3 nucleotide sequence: TGTGCTCTTGGGGACTTCACGGGGACTCCAAGGCGAGAGTACACCGATAAACTCATCTTT. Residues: CALGDFTGTPRREYTDKLIF.

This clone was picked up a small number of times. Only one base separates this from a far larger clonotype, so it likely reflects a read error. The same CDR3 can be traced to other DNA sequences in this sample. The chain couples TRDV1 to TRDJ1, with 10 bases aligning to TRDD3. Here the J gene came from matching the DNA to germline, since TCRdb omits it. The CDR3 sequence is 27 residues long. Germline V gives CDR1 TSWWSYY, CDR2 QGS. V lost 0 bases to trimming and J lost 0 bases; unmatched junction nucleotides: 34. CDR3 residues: CALGELRYWVPFKYWGILGAYTDKLIF. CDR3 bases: TGTGCTCTTGGGGAACTTCGGTACTGGGTCCCGTTCAAATACTGGGGGATCCTGGGGGCATACACCGATAAACTCATCTTT.